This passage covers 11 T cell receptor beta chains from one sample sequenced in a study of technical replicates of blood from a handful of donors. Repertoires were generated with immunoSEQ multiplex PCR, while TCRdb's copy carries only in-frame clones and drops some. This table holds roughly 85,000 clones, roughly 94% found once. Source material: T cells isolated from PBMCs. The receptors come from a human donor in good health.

CDR3 region: CASSYQDRIDEQYF. DNA of the CDR3: TGTGCCAGCAGTTATCAGGACAGGATAGATGAGCAGTACTTC. The chain uses TRBV6-5 and TRBJ2-7; 7 bases line up with TRBD1. V gave up 3 bases and J gave up 7 bases; unmatched junction bases: 9. Germline CDR1 and CDR2: MNHEY and SVGAGI. The CDR3 is made up of 14 amino acids.

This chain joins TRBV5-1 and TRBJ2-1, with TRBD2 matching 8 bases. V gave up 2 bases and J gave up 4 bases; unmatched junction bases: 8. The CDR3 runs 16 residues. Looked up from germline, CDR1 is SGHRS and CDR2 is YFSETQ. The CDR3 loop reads CASSFFTGGEYNEQFF. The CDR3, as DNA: TGCGCCAGCAGCTTCTTTACGGGGGGGGAATACAATGAGCAGTTCTTC.

DNA of the CDR3: TGTGCCAGCAGTCGACAGTTAAACACTGAAGCTTTCTTT. Protein sequence: CASSRQLNTEAFF. This sequence joins TRBV6-1 and TRBJ1-1, with D maybe TRBD1 (5 bases). The CDR3 length is 13 residues. Trimming shortened V by 5 bases and J by 2 bases, and 9 bases separated the two germline ends. CDR1 and CDR2 (germline): MNHNS, SASEGT.

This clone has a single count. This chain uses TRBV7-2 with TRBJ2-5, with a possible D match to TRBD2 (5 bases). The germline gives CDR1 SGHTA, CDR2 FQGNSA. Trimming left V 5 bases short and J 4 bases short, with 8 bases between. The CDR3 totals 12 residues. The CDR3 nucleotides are TGTGCCAGCAGCCAGGACTCAGAGACCCAGTACTTC. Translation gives CASSQDSETQYF. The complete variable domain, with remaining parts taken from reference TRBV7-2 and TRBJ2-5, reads GAGVSQSPSNKVTEKGKDVELRCDPISGHTALYWYRQSLGQGLEFLIYFQGNSAPDKSGLPSDRFSAERTGGSVSTLTIQRTQQEDSAVYLCASSQDSETQYFGPGTRLLVL.

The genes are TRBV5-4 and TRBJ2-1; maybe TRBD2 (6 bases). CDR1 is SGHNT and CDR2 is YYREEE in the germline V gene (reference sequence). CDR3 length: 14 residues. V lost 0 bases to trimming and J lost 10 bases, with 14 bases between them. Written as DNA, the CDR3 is TGTGCCAGCAGCTTGGAACGGGACGGGAGAGAGCAGTTCTTC. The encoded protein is CASSLERDGREQFF.

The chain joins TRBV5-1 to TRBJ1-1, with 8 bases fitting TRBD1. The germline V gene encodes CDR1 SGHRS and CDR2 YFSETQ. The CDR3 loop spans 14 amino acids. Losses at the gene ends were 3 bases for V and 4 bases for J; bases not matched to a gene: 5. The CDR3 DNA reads TGCGCCAGCAGCTCGGACAGGGCGGGCACTGAAGCTTTCTTT. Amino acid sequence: CASSSDRAGTEAFF.

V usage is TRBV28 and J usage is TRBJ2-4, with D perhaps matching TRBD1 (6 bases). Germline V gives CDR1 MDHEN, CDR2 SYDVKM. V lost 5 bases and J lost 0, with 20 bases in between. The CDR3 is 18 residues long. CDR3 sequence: CASSTPARGTLAKNIQYF. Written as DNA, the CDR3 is TGTGCCAGCAGTACCCCGGCCAGGGGAACACTAGCCAAAAACATTCAGTACTTC.

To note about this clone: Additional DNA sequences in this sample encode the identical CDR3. CDR3 sequence reads: CASSLGGPYEQYF. CDR3 DNA sequence: TGCGCCAGCAGCTTGGGAGGTCCTTACGAGCAGTACTTC. The chain combines TRBV5-1 with TRBJ2-7; D remains ambiguous. CDR1 and CDR2 (germline): SGHRS, YFSETQ. Trimming shortened V by 0 bases and J by 4 bases, and 8 bases separated the two germline ends. The length of the CDR3 is 13 residues. Complete variable domain (other parts from reference TRBV5-1 and TRBJ2-7): KAGVTQTPRYLIKTRGQQVTLSCSPISGHRSVSWYQQTPGQGLQFLFEYFSETQRNKGNFPGRFSGRQFSNSRSEMNVSTLELGDSALYLCASSLGGPYEQYFGPGTRLTVT.

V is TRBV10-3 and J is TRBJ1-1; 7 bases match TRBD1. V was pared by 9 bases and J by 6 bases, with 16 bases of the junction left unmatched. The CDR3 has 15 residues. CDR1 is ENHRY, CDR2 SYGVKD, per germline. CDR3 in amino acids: CAMTGSLLSKAEAFF. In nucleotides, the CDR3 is TGTGCCATGACAGGGAGCCTCTTGTCAAAGGCTGAAGCTTTCTTT.

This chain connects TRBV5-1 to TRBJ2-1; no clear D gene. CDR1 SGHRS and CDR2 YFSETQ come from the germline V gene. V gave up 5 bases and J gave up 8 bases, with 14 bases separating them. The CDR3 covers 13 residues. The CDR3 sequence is CASSHATKYEQFF. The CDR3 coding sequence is TGCGCCAGCAGTCACGCAACAAAATATGAGCAGTTCTTC.

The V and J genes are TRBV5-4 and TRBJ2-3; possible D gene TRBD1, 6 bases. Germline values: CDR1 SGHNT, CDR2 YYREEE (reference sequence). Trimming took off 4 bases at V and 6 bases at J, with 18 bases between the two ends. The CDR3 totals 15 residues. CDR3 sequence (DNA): TGTGCCAGCAGCGCCCTCCGGACAGACGGGGATACGCAGTATTTT. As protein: CASSALRTDGDTQYF.